This T cell receptor (beta chain) was sequenced during a study of T cell repertoires in cytomegalovirus infection. TCRdb re-called the reads through MiXCR, storing one row per CDR3 protein. The profile covers hundreds of thousands of distinct CDR3 sequences, with more than 40% appearing a single time and roughly two fifths taken by the ten largest. The length of the CDR3 is 15 residues. Trimming at V came to 3 bases and at J to 3 bases, leaving 4 bases not matched to a gene. Turning to this clonotype: Its matching antigen is unknown.

This sequence originates from a human donor in good health (CMV status not recorded). Some clones in this sample may be carry-over from other donors' samples. Sequenced here: cultured PBMCs, sampled from culture after CMV antigen stimulation. The chain carries TRBV12-3 or TRBV12-4 and TRBJ2-3, with TRBD1 matching over 9 bases. DNA for the CDR3: TGTGCCAGCAGTTTCCGGACAGGGGATACAGATACGCAGTATTTT. Translated, it gives CASSFRTGDTDTQYF.